There are a few counts of the clone carrying this T cell receptor beta chain. The CDR3 spans 15 residues. The junction had 4 bases not matched to a gene; V was cut back by 3 bases and J by 3 bases. Germline V lookup: CDR1 SGHTA, CDR2 FQGNSA. This sample stems from a study of CD8 T cells in ankylosing spondylitis. Each CDR3 protein is one row after TCRdb ran MiXCR on the 5' RACE reads. This sample yields about 160,000 distinct CDR3 sequences, of which around 18% are seen a single time; roughly 8% belongs to the top ten. Sequences were obtained from blood, either unsorted or a sorted T cell fraction (not recorded which). V usage is TRBV7-2 and J usage is TRBJ2-2; 7 nucleotides align to TRBD1. This TCR came from a male donor with ankylosing spondylitis or in good health (not recorded which). Here the CDR3 reads CASSLVRGHTGELFF. The CDR3 region has the DNA TGTGCCAGCAGCTTGGTTAGGGGGCACACCGGGGAGCTGTTTTTT.